This is a list of T cell receptor beta chains from one sample in a study of regulatory T cells. The data were produced by immunoSEQ multiplex PCR, yet TCRdb's version contains in-frame clones alone and is incomplete. The data hold over 25,000 clones, with 80% to 95% observed a single time. Input material: conventional CD4+ T cells sorted from blood. Source of these receptors: a person under 30 with CD3G deficiency. Both conserved end residues are trimmed from each CDR3.

CDR3 length,J gene,V gene,CDR3 protein
11,TRBJ1-1,TRBV7-9,ASSRRQNTEAF
12,TRBJ2-1,TRBV6-6,ASSFPGQGYEQF
11,TRBJ2-1,TRBV7-6,ASSLDRGNEQF
13,TRBJ2-7,TRBV28,ASSDLGLAEGEQY
11,TRBJ1-3,TRBV7-9,ASSFVAGNTIY
11,TRBJ2-2,TRBV7-7,ASSLADTGELF
12,TRBJ1-5,TRBV28,ASSEQGSNQPQH
11,TRBJ1-1,TRBV19,ASSMLGHTEAF
11,TRBJ2-1,TRBV30,AWSVGGGYEQF
13,TRBJ2-7,TRBV28,ASSGRGPTPYEQY
14,TRBJ1-1,TRBV18,ASSLLLSGTGIEAF
14,TRBJ1-2,TRBV7-8,ASSLGSGRLGGGYT
13,TRBJ2-5,TRBV19,ASSRGNGATETQY
15,TRBJ1-5,TRBV12-5,ASGLALVHRLDRPQH
10,TRBJ2-3,TRBV5-1,ASSLDGDTQY
11,TRBJ1-2,TRBV18,ASSLLQGPGYT
13,TRBJ1-6,TRBV6-1,ASSEAIGRISPLH
10,TRBJ1-1,TRBV6-6,ASSYGTGQAF
9,TRBJ2-1,TRBV28,ASSRYNEQF
11,TRBJ2-5,TRBV5-1,ASSLAGLETQY
13,TRBJ2-1,TRBV5-1,ASSLEGQGVREQF
10,TRBJ1-1,TRBV10-3,ASSYRHTEAF
11,TRBJ2-7,TRBV6-1,ASSEAGSYEQY
11,-,TRBV6-6,ASIRTPSGEQY
13,TRBJ1-1,TRBV6-1,ASSSKRGGSTEAF